This TCR beta chain was captured by sequencing in a study of blood T cell repertoires in COVID-19 (dated by TCRdb to about 2020). For the wider study: The collaborator samples originated in the United States, Italy and Spain and spanned the acute and convalescent phases of COVID-19. The prospective study material was composed of cDNA or gDNA derived from T cells, B-cell-depleted T cells, or PBMCs. The repertoires were made available in a free public database intended to serve as a resource for research on the immune response to SARS-CoV-2. The dataset comprised deeply sampled blood TCRbeta repertoires from subjects exposed to, actively infected with, or recovered from COVID-19. HLA class I and class II types, where available, came from metadata supplied by the sample provider rather than from assay-based typing. Sample metadata almost always included a de-identified subject ID, COVID-19 status, age in years and sex. The samples were drawn from two sources: the first 160 participants of the ongoing ImmuneRACE study, and 1,000 to 1,500 subjects contributed by 6 global collaborators.

Based on the germline V gene, the CDR1 and CDR2 sequences are LGHNA and YNFKEQ. V drops 0 bases and J drops 1 base, leaving 8 bases in between. From cysteine to phenylalanine, the CDR3 is 15 amino acids long. Of all the DNA, just the CDR3 is kept, 45 bases in frame from base 1. Findings and caveats that apply to the study as a whole: How much clinical and demographic metadata was included differed by source and by participant, and the metadata was provided uncurated.

Participants in the prospective study were enrolled through a virtual design, were aged about 18 to 100 years, and lived in approximately 25 United States geographic areas. In the prospective study, cohorts were assigned on the basis of participant-reported clinical history obtained from a screening survey and a study questionnaire. Each participant in the prospective study had whole blood, serum and a nasopharyngeal or oropharyngeal swab collected by mobile phlebotomists. Additional blood draws and questionnaires over a 2-month period could optionally be provided by prospective study participants. Before DNA extraction, blood samples from the prospective study were shipped at room temperature or frozen. TCRbeta CDR3 regions were amplified from genomic DNA using the immunoSEQ Assay, a bias-controlled multiplex PCR. The study's processing was this. The number of nucleated cells in each sample was estimated by amplification of reference gene primers within the assay. To quantify the absolute abundance of each unique TCRbeta CDR3 rearrangement, sequence reads were collapsed and filtered. For each sample, productive Simpson clonality was calculated by taking the square root of Simpson's diversity index across productive rearrangements. The clones in this table, taken by TCRdb from immuneACCESS, are in-frame only. Not every clone is retained; where verified, under half of the shortfall comes from an unresolved V gene, and the cause of the rest is unknown. That table gives V, J and clone size, and the DNA gave D and trimming. For this sample the table gives hundreds of thousands of clones, of which nearly 90% were detected only once. Around 4.3% of the sample goes to the ten largest clones.

Worth noting for this clone: Its cognate antigen has yet to be identified. Per-nucleotide qualities are absent, and no much larger clonotype sits a single base away.

The chain uses TRBV4-2 and TRBJ2-3, with a weak D call of TRBD2 (6 bases match). Sequencing input: PBMCs or T cells enriched from blood (not recorded which). The TCR comes from a woman aged 18-29 years with acute COVID-19. The DNA is as follows: TGTGCCAGCAGCCAAGATAGCGGAGGCACAGATACGCAGTATTTT. It translates to CASSQDSGGTDTQYF.